Included here is one TCR beta chain sequence, with context. Its target is unknown. This specimen comes from a study of metastatic and nonmetastatic thyroid tumors. The wider study: Peripheral blood and tumor or nodule samples from malignant and benign thyroid patients were compared. Regarding the study as a whole: Relative to benign nodules, malignant thyroid tumors were reportedly characterized by significantly elevated TCR beta diversity in blood and tumor.

Under the authors' procedure: What underpinned the distant-metastasis classifier for papillary thyroid cancer was the set of CDR3 differences across clinicopathological groups. With MiXCR, TCRdb called clones anew from the PCR reads. The V and J calls, along with clone size, are taken from TCRdb and not from the paper's own processing. The sample consists of nearly 35,000 clones, approximately 17% of them appearing once. The CDR3 loop spans 20 amino acids. Per germline, CDR1 MRHNA and CDR2 SNTAGT. Every patient underwent thyroid surgery untreated. The J gene is TRBJ2-7, the V gene TRBV6-4; 10 bases line up with TRBD2. The J call may be mistaken, given a closer DNA end match to TRBJ2-1. Sequencing was carried out using blood. The clonotype comes from a female donor with papillary thyroid cancer or a benign thyroid nodule (not recorded which). Some clones in this sample may be carry-over from other donors' samples. CDR3 DNA sequence: TGTGCCAGCGGGGAGTCGAGCAGAGGTGCTAGCGGGGGCTCCTACAATGAGCAGTTCTTC. It encodes CASGESSRGASGGSYNEQFF.